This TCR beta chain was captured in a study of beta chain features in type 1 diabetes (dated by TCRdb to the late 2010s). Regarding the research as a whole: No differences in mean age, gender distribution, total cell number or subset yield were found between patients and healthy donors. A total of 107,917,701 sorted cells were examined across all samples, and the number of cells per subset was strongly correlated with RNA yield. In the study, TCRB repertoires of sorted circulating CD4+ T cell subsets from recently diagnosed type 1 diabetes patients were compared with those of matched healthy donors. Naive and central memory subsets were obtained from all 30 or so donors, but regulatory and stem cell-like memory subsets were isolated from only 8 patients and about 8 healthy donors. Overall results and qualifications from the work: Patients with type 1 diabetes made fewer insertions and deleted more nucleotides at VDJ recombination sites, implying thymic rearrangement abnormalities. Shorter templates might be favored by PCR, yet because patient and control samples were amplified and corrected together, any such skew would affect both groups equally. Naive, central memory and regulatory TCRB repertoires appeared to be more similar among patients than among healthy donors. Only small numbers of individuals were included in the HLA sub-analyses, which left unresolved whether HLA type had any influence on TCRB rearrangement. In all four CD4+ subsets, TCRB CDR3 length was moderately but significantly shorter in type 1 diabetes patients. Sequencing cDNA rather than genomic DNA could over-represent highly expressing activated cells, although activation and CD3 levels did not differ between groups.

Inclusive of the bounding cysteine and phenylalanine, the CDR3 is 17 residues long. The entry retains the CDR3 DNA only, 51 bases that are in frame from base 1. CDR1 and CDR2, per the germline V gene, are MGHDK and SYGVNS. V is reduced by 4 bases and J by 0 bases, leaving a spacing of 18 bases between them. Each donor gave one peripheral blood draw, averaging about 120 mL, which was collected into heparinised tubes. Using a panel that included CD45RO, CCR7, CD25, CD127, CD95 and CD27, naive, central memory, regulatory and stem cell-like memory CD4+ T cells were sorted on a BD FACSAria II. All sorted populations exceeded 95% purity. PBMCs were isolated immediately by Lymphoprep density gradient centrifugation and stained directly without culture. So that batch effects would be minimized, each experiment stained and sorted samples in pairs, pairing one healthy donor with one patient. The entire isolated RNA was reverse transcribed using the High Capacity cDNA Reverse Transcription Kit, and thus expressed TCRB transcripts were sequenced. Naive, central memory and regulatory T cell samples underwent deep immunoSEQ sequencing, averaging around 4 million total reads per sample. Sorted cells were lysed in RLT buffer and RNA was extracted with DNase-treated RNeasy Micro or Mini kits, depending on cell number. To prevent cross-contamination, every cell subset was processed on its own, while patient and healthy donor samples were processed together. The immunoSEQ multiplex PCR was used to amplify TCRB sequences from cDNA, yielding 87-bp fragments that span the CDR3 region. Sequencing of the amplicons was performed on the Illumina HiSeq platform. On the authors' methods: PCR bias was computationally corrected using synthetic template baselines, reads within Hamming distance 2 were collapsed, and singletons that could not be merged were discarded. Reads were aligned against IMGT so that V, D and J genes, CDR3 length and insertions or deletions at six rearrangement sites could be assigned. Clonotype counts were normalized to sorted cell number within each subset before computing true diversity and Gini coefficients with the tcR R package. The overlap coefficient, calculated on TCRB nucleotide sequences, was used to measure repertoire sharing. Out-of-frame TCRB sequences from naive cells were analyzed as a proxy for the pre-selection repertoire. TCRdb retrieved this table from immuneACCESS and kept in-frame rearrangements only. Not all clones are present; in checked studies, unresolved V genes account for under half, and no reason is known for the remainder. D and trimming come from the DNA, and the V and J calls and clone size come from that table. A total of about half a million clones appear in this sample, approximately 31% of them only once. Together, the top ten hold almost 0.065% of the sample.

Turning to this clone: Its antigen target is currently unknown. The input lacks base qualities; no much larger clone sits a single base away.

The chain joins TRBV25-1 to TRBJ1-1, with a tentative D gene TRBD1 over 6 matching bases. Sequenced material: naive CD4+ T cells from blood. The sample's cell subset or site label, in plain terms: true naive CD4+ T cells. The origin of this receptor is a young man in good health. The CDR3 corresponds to CASSALNRVFVNTEAFF. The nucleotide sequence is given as TGTGCCAGCAGTGCTCTTAACAGGGTTTTTGTGAACACTGAAGCTTTCTTT.